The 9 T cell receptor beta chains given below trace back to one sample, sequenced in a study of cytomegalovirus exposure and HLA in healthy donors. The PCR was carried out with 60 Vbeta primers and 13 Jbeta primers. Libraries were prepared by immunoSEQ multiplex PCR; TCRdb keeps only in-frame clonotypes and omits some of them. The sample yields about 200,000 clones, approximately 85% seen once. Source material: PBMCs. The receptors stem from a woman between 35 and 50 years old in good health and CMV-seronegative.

The CDR3 loop reads CASSSGGAGNTIYF. For the CDR3, the DNA is TGTGCCAGCAGCTCCGGGGGTGCTGGAAACACCATATATTTT. This chain connects TRBV9 to TRBJ1-3; a weak D match, TRBD1 (5 bases). The V end lost 4 bases, the J end lost 2 bases, and 10 bases lay between the germline ends. CDR1 is SGDLS, CDR2 YYNGEE, per germline. The CDR3 spans 14 residues.

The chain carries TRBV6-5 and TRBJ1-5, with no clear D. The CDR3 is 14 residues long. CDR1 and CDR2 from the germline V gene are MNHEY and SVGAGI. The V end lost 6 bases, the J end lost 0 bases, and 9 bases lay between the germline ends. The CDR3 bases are TGTGCCAGCAGCAAAGCTCATAGCAATCAGCCCCAGCATTTT. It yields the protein CASSKAHSNQPQHF.

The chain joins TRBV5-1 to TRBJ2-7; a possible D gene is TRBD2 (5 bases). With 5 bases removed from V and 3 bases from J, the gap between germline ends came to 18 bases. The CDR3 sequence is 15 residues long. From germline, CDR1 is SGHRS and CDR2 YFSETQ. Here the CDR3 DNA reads TGCGCCAGCAGTGGTATAGACGGAGGAGACTACGAGCAGTACTTC. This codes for CASSGIDGGDYEQYF.

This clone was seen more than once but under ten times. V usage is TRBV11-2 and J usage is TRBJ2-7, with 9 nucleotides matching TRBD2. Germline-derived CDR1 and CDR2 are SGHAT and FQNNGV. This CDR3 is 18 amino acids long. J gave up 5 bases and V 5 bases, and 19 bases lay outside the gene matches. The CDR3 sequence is CASSTRGLAGIIWHEQYF. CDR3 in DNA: TGTGCCAGCAGCACCCGAGGTCTAGCGGGAATCATCTGGCACGAGCAGTACTTC.

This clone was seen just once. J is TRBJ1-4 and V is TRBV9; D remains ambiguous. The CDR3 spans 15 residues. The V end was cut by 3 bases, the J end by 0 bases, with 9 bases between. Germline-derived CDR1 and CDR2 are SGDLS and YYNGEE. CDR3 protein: CASSERTATNEKLFF. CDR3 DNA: TGTGCCAGCAGCGAACGGACTGCAACTAATGAAAAACTGTTTTTT.

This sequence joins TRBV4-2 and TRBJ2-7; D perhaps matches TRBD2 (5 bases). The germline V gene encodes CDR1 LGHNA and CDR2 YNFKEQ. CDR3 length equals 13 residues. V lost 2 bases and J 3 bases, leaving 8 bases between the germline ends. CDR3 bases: TGTGCCAGCAGCCAATACGCGGGCTACGAGCAGTACTTC. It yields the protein CASSQYAGYEQYF.

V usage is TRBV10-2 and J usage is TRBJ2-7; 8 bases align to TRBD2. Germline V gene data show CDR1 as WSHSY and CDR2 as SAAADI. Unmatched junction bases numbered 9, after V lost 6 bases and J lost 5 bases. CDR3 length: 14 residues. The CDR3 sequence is CASRVSGAGHEQYF. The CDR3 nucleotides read TGCGCCAGCAGAGTTAGCGGGGCGGGCCACGAGCAGTACTTC.

The CDR3: CASSLLAGPRITDTQYF. The CDR3 coding sequence is TGTGCCAGCAGCTTACTAGCGGGACCTCGCATCACAGATACGCAGTATTTT. The rearrangement links TRBV11-2 to TRBJ2-3; the match to TRBD2 covers 9 bases. CDR3 length: 17 amino acids. The germline V gene encodes CDR1 SGHAT and CDR2 FQNNGV. The trim removed 2 bases at V and 2 bases at J, leaving 8 bases unmatched.

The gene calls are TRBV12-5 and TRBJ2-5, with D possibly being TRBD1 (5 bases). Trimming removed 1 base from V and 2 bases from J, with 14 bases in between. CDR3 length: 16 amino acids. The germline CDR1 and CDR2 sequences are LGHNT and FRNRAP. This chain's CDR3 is CASGLGQRGEQETQYF. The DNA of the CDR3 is TGTGCTAGTGGTTTGGGCCAAAGGGGTGAGCAAGAGACCCAGTACTTC.